Following are 11 T cell receptor beta chains from one sample sequenced in a study of CD8 T cells in Susac syndrome (dated by TCRdb to the late 2010s). Library generation was performed with the immunoSEQ multiplex PCR assay. RNA was extracted with the RNeasy kit and roughly 0.45 to 1 ug was reverse transcribed using random hexamers. TCRdb itself trimmed the public reads at Q25 with fastp, ran MiXCR and retained productive beta chains. All rows with the same CDR3 protein become a single entry with the most common DNA and genes. Counted in this sample were 150,000 to 200,000 distinct CDR3 sequences; around 95% of them appeared once. The top ten clones comprise about 0.093% of the sample. Sequenced input: CD4+ T cells from PBMCs. The source is a human donor with multiple sclerosis.

This rearrangement joins TRBV18 to TRBJ1-1, with a tentative D call TRBD1 (6 bases). The CDR3 spans 14 residues. The germline V gene encodes CDR1 KGHSH and CDR2 LQKENI. Trimming removed 0 bases from V and 4 bases from J, with 9 bases in between. The CDR3 reads CASSPPSRGTEAFF. The CDR3 nucleotides are TGTGCCAGCTCACCACCGAGCAGGGGCACTGAAGCTTTCTTT.

This clonotype came up once. V usage is TRBV7-9 and J usage is TRBJ1-2; 11 bases are a match to TRBD1. Per the germline V gene, CDR1 is SEHNR and CDR2 is FQNEAQ (reference sequence). Trimming cost V 5 bases and J 2 bases; bases outside gene matches: 4. This CDR3 region has 15 residues. CDR3 nucleotide sequence: TGTGCCAGCAGCCGGACAGGGGGCGCGAACTATGGCTACACCTTC. It specifies CASSRTGGANYGYTF.

The V call is TRBV20-1, the J call TRBJ1-6, with 9 nucleotides matching TRBD1. The ends lost 4 bases at V and 8 bases at J; junction bases unmatched: 3. Germline V lookup: CDR1 DFQATT, CDR2 SNEGSKA (reference sequence). There are 13 residues in the CDR3. CDR3 protein: CSANRDRDSPLHF. The CDR3 bases are TGCAGTGCTAACCGGGACAGGGATTCACCCCTCCACTTT.

The chain carries TRBV19 and TRBJ1-2; 7 bases match TRBD1. There are 14 residues in the CDR3. The trim removed 6 bases at V and 4 bases at J, leaving 8 bases unmatched. The germline CDR1 and CDR2 sequences are LNHDA and SQIVND (reference sequence). This chain's CDR3 is CASSPPGQLYGYTF. In nucleotides, the CDR3 is TGTGCCAGTAGCCCTCCGGGACAGCTCTATGGCTACACCTTC.

The chain joins TRBV12-3 or TRBV12-4 to TRBJ1-5; D is ambiguous. The CDR3 consists of 12 residues. The ends were cut back, 3 bases at V and 7 bases at J, with 7 bases in the middle. CDR3 bases: TGTGCCAGCAGTTTTCGTAGACAGCCCCAGCATTTT. Encoded protein: CASSFRRQPQHF.

V is TRBV30 and J is TRBJ2-5; D possibly uses TRBD1 or TRBD2 (5 bases each). V dropped 3 bases and J dropped 4 bases, with 12 bases sitting between them. Germline assignment: CDR1 GTSNPN and CDR2 SVGIG (reference sequence). The CDR3 consists of 13 residues. Here the CDR3 reads CAWRPPGPETQYF. The DNA for the CDR3 is TGTGCCTGGAGGCCCCCGGGGCCAGAGACCCAGTACTTC.

CDR3 nucleotides: TGTGCCACCAGTTCATGGGATACGCAGTATTTT. This sequence encodes CATSSWDTQYF. The chain is built from TRBV24-1 and TRBJ2-3; D remains ambiguous. This CDR3 is 11 amino acids long. The germline CDR1 and CDR2 sequences are KGHDR and SFDVKD. V was shortened by 6 bases and J by 6 bases, with 6 bases between the two germline ends.

The gene calls are TRBV20-1 and TRBJ2-7; 8 bases agree with TRBD1. V was pared by 6 bases and J by 0 bases, with 7 bases of the junction left unmatched. Germline values: CDR1 DFQATT, CDR2 SNEGSKA (reference sequence). This CDR3 is built from 14 residues. CDR3 sequence reads: CSAVDRASSYEQYF. The CDR3 DNA is TGCAGTGCCGTGGACAGGGCCAGCTCCTACGAGCAGTACTTC.

V usage is TRBV30 and J usage is TRBJ1-5; the match to TRBD1 covers 8 bases. The CDR3 is 15 amino acids. Germline V lookup: CDR1 GTSNPN, CDR2 SVGIG (reference sequence). With 0 bases clipped from V and 4 bases from J, the junction kept 5 bases outside the gene matches. The CDR3 coding sequence is TGTGCCTGGAGTGTAAGGACAGGGAGAAATCAGCCCCAGCATTTT. Translation gives CAWSVRTGRNQPQHF.

V and J are TRBV14 and TRBJ2-1; 9 bases line up with TRBD2. Germline loops: CDR1 SGHDN, CDR2 FVKESK. After removal of 6 bases from V and 0 bases from J, the junction contained 6 bases not matched to a gene. The CDR3 runs to 16 residues. The CDR3 protein is CASSPSGVSSYNEQFF. The CDR3 DNA sequence: TGTGCCAGCAGTCCTAGCGGGGTGAGCTCCTACAATGAGCAGTTCTTC.

This chain uses TRBV24-1 with TRBJ2-3, with D perhaps matching TRBD1 or TRBD2 (5 bases each). Per germline, CDR1 KGHDR and CDR2 SFDVKD. Trimming left V 7 bases short and J 3 bases short, with 16 bases between. The CDR3 totals 15 residues. The CDR3, as DNA: TGTGCCACCAGCGATAGAAGGGGACGTACAGATACGCAGTATTTT. Translating gives CATSDRRGRTDTQYF.